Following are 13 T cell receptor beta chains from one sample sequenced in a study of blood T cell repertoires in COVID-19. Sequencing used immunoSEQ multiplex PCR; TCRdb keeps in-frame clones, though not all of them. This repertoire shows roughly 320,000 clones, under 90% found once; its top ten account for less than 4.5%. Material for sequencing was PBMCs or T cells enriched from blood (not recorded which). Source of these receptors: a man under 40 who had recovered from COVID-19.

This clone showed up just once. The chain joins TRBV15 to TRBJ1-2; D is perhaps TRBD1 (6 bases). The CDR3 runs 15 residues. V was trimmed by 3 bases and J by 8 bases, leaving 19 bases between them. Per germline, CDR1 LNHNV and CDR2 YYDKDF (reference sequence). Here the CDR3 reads CATSSSDRNPMGYTF. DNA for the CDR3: TGTGCCACCAGCAGCTCAGACAGGAATCCGATGGGCTACACCTTC.

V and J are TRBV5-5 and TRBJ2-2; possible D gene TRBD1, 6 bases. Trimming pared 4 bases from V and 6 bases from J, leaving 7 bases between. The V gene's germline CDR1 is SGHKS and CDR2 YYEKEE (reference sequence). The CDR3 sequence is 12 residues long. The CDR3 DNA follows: TGTGCCAGCAGCCGGACAGCCGGGGAGCTGTTTTTT. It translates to CASSRTAGELFF.

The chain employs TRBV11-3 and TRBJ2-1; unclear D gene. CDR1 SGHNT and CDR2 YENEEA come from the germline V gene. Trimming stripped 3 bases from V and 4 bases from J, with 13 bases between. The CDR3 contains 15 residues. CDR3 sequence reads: CASSLRATRYNEQFF. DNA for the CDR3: TGTGCCAGCAGCTTGAGAGCAACTCGATACAATGAGCAGTTCTTC.

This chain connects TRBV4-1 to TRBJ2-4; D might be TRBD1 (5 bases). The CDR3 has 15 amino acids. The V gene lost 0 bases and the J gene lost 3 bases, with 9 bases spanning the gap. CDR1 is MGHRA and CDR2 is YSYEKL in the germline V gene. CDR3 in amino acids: CASSQDPGHKNIQYF. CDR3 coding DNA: TGCGCCAGCAGCCAAGATCCAGGGCACAAAAACATTCAGTACTTC.

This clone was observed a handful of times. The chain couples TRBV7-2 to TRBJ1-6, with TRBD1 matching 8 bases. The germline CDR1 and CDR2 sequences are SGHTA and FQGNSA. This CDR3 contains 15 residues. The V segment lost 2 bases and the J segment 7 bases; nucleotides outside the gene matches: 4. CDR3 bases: TGTGCCAGCAGCTTACGGACAGGGCAAAATTCACCCCTCCACTTT. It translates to CASSLRTGQNSPLHF. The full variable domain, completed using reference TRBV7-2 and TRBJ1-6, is GAGVSQSPSNKVTEKGKDVELRCDPISGHTALYWYRQSLGQGLEFLIYFQGNSAPDKSGLPSDRFSAERTGGSVSTLTIQRTQQEDSAVYLCASSLRTGQNSPLHFGNGTRLTVT.

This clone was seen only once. CDR3 protein: CATSEDRGWSTDTQYF. CDR3 sequence (DNA): TGTGCCACCAGTGAGGACAGGGGATGGAGCACAGATACGCAGTATTTT. This chain joins TRBV24-1 and TRBJ2-3; TRBD1 matches at 9 bases. CDR1 and CDR2 (germline): KGHDR, SFDVKD. The CDR3 is made up of 16 amino acids. The V segment lost 4 bases and the J segment 0 bases; nucleotides outside the gene matches: 4.

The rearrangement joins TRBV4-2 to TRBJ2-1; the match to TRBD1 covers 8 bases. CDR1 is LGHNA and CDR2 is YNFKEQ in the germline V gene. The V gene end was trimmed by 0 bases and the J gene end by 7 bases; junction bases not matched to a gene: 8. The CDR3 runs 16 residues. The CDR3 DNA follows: TGTGCCAGCAGCCAAGATATTGGGACAGGCCTAAATGAGCAGTTCTTC. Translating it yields CASSQDIGTGLNEQFF.

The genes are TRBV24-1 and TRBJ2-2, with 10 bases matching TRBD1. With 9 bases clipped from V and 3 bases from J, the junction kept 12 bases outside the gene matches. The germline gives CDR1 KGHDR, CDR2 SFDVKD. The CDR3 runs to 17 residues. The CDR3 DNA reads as TGTGCCACCGGAACGTCGTTGGACAGGGGGGACACCGGGGAGCTGTTTTTT. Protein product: CATGTSLDRGDTGELFF.

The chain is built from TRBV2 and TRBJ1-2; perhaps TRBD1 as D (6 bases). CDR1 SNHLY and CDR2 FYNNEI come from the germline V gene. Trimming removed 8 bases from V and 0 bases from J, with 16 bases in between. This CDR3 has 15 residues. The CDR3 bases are TGTGCCAGCGTCTCCTTAAAGGGGGCTAACTATGGCTACACCTTC. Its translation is CASVSLKGANYGYTF.

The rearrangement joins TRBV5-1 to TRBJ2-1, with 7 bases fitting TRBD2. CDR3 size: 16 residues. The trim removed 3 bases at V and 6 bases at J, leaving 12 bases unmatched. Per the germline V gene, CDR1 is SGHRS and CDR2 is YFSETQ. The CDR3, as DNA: TGCGCCAGCAGCTCACGACTAGCTACTATCACCAATGAGCAGTTCTTC. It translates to CASSSRLATITNEQFF.

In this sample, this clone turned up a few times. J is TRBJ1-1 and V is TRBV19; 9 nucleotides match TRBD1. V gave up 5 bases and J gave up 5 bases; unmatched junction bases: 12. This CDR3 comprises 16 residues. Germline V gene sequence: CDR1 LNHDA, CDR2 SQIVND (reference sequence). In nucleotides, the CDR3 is TGTGCCAGTAGTCCTCGGACAGGGGTGGCGGGGACTGAAGCTTTCTTT. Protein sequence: CASSPRTGVAGTEAFF.

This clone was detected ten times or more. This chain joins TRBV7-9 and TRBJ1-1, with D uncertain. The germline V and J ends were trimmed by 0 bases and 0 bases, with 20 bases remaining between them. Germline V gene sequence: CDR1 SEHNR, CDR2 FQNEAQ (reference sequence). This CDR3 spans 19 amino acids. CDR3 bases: TGTGCCAGCAGCTTAGCGCCGAAAGGTCTCAGACTCATGAACACTGAAGCTTTCTTT. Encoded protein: CASSLAPKGLRLMNTEAFF.

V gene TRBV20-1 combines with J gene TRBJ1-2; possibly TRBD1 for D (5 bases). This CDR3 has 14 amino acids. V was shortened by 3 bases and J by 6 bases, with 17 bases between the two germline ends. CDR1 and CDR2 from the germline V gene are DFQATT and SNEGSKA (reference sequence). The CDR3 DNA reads TGCAGTGCTAGTAACAGGATAAACCCCCATGGCTACACCTTC. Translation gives CSASNRINPHGYTF.